This T cell receptor (beta chain) was profiled in a study of OX40 agonist ivuxolimab in advanced cancers. Looking at the study overall: Ivuxolimab was a fully human IgG2 agonistic monoclonal antibody targeting the costimulatory receptor OX40 (CD134). The purpose of peripheral TCRbeta sequencing was to test whether ivuxolimab changed TCR sequence diversity and led to clonal T-cell expansion. Partial responses were achieved by three dose-escalation patients, of whom one had hepatocellular carcinoma and two had cutaneous melanoma. Intravenous ivuxolimab was administered to patients every 2 weeks at six dose levels: 0.01, 0.1, 0.3, 1.5, 3 and 10 mg/kg. The paper covers the monotherapy dose-escalation part of the phase I ivuxolimab trial, which included N = 52 patients. In the dose-escalation cohort, more than 75% of patients were male, and the mean age was approximately 60 years, with a range of roughly 23 to 85. Of the 50 to 55 dose-escalation patients, hepatocellular carcinoma was present in roughly 19, melanoma in roughly 15, renal cell carcinoma in 9 and head and neck cancer in 9. Patients were allowed to have had prior anti-PD-1, anti-PD-L1 or anti-CTLA-4 therapy, and around 37% of the dose-escalation patients had previously received checkpoint inhibitors. General findings and caveats noted by the study authors: Which antigens the clonally expanded peripheral T cells were specific for was not determined. At doses of 0.1 to 3.0 mg/kg, clonal expansion of both CD4+ and CD8+ T cells in blood was seen between baseline and week 6. On average, CD8+ T cells showed more expanded clones than CD4+ T cells after ivuxolimab. In the 0.1-3.0 mg/kg groups, partial responders had among the lowest normalized peripheral clonal expansion, particularly in CD8+ T cells. Low levels of normalized T-cell clonal expansion were also seen in some nonresponding patients.

For sequencing of the TCRbeta CDR3 region, genomic DNA was extracted from the sorted cells. The immunoSEQ Assay was used for sequencing of TCRbeta CDR3 regions. TCRdb obtained this table from immuneACCESS and retained in-frame rearrangements with V and J assigned. These tables miss some clones; where compared with another copy, unresolved V genes account for less than half of the shortfall, and the remainder is unexplained. In all, the sample holds tens of thousands of clones, and around four fifths of those were seen once. The top ten constitute around 10% of the sample. As for this clone: No cognate antigen has been identified for it. Base-call qualities are not available, and no considerably larger clone is one nucleotide away.

Clipping removes 2 bases from V and 6 bases from J, with 6 as the unmatched junction base count. From cysteine to phenylalanine, the CDR3 is 14 amino acids long. Of all the DNA, just the CDR3 is kept, 42 bases in frame from base 1. The germline V gene supplies CDR1 MGHRA and CDR2 YSYEKL. Patients with autoimmune disease history or receiving systemic immunosuppression were excluded from the trial. Peripheral blood for TCR sequencing was collected from all dose cohorts at baseline, on cycle 4 day 1, and on cycle 7 day 1. Samples were obtained from an open-label, multicenter, first-in-human phase I dose-escalation trial of ivuxolimab. The trial enrolled adults with locally advanced or metastatic head and neck squamous cell, hepatocellular, melanoma or renal cell carcinoma. CD4+ and CD8+ T cells were sorted separately from peripheral blood before TCR sequencing.

Rearrangement joined TRBV4-1 to TRBJ1-1; 7 bases in the junction line up with TRBD1. Here the sequenced sample was CD4+ or CD8+ T cells sorted from blood, taken in a trial of the OX40 agonist ivuxolimab. The receptor comes from an adult with an advanced solid tumor such as melanoma, head and neck, liver or kidney cancer. DNA sequence: TGCGCCAGCAGCCAATGGACAGGTAGCCCTGAAGCTTTCTTT. Translation gives CASSQWTGSPEAFF.